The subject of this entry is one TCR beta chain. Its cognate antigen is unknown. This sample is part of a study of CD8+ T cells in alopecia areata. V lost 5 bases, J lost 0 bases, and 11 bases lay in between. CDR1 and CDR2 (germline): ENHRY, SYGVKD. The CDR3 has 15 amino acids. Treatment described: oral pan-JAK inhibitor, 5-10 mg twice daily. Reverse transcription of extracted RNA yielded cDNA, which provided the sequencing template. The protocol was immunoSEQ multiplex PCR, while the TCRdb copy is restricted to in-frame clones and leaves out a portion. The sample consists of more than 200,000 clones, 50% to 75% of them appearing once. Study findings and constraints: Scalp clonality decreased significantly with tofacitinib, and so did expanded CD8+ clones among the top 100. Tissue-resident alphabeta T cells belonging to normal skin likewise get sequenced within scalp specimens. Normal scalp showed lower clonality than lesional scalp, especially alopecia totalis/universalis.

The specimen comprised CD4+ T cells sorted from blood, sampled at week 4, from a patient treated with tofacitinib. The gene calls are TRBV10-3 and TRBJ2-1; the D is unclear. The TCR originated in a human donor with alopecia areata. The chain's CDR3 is CAISPSRSSYNEQFF. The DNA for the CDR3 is TGTGCCATCAGTCCCTCCAGGAGCTCCTACAATGAGCAGTTCTTC.